Following are 10 T cell receptor beta chains from one sample sequenced in a study of T-cell reconstitution after alpha-beta-depleted transplantation in children. Unique molecular identifiers were used to barcode this TCRbeta library. TCRdb passed the PCR reads through MiXCR, listing each CDR3 protein once. The sample yields about 640,000 distinct CDR3 sequences, 15% to 20% seen once. The sample in question was PBMCs from the stem cell graft donor, obtained from the stem cell graft. These receptors came from a human donor who donated a stem cell graft to a child with acute myeloid leukemia.

As regards this clonotype: This may be a read error: a much more frequent sequence differs by one nucleotide. Here the CDR3 reads CASSFYAGTPNQPQHF. The CDR3 DNA follows: TGTGCCAGCAGCTTCTACGCCGGGACACCCAATCAGCCCCAGCATTTT. The chain uses TRBV5-6 and TRBJ1-5, with a tentative D call TRBD1 (6 bases). CDR1 is SGHDT and CDR2 is YYEEEE in the germline V gene. CDR3 size: 16 residues. V lost 2 bases and J 3 bases, leaving 15 bases between the germline ends.

This clonotype was counted only a few times. The chain links TRBV7-7 to TRBJ1-1; D uncertain. The germline CDR1 and CDR2 sequences are SSHAT and FNYEAQ (reference sequence). V was cut by 5 bases and J by 4 bases, with 11 bases left in between. CDR3 size: 13 residues. In nucleotides, the CDR3 is TGTGCCAGCAGCCCAGCACCGAGCACTGAAGCTTTCTTT. The encoded protein is CASSPAPSTEAFF. Full variable domain (outside the CDR3, taken from reference TRBV7-7 and TRBJ1-1): GAGVSQSPRYKVTKRGQDVTLRCDPISSHATLYWYQQALGQGPEFLTYFNYEAQPDKSGLPSDRFSAERPEGSISTLTIQRTEQRDSAMYRCASSPAPSTEAFFGQGTRLTVV.

This clonotype has a handful of counts. V is TRBV7-2 and J is TRBJ1-1; the D gene is possibly TRBD1 (5 bases). This CDR3 contains 15 residues. The germline gives CDR1 SGHTA, CDR2 FQGNSA. V gave up 1 base and J gave up 0 bases, with 9 bases separating them. The CDR3 region is CASSLEAGMNTEAFF. In DNA, the CDR3 is TGTGCCAGCAGCTTAGAGGCAGGGATGAACACTGAAGCTTTCTTT.

The V call is TRBV25-1, the J call TRBJ2-3; 11 nucleotides line up with TRBD2. The CDR3 runs 14 residues. V gave up 7 bases and J gave up 5 bases; unmatched junction bases: 5. CDR1 and CDR2 (germline): MGHDK, SYGVNS. DNA of the CDR3: TGTGCCAGCATCGGGACTAGCGGTATAGATACGCAGTATTTT. It is translated as CASIGTSGIDTQYF.

This clonotype appeared many times. The chain is built from TRBV20-1 and TRBJ2-3; a weak D match, TRBD1 (5 bases). Germline CDR1 DFQATT, CDR2 SNEGSKA (reference sequence). The germline V and J ends were trimmed by 5 bases and 2 bases, with 11 bases remaining between them. The CDR3 is 13 amino acids. This chain's CDR3 is CSAPPGITDTQYF. For the CDR3, the DNA is TGCAGTGCTCCACCAGGGATCACAGATACGCAGTATTTT.

The gene calls are TRBV4-1 and TRBJ2-1, with no clear D. V was cut by 0 bases and J by 2 bases, with 11 bases left in between. From germline, CDR1 is MGHRA and CDR2 YSYEKL. This CDR3 has 16 amino acids. CDR3 in amino acids: CASSQENRPAYNEQFF. The CDR3 coding sequence is TGCGCCAGCAGCCAAGAAAATAGACCCGCCTACAATGAGCAGTTCTTC.

This clonotype was found many times. This chain uses TRBV20-1 with TRBJ1-6; D is uncertain. The CDR3 totals 12 residues. V lost 3 bases to trimming and J lost 13 bases, with 13 bases between them. Germline V gene data show CDR1 as DFQATT and CDR2 as SNEGSKA (reference sequence). DNA of the CDR3: TGCAGTGCTAGGGGCCATCTAGCTCCCCTCCACTTT. It is translated as CSARGHLAPLHF.

This clonotype has ten or more counts. The chain joins TRBV20-1 to TRBJ2-7; the match to TRBD1 covers 7 bases. V dropped 0 bases and J dropped 0; count of bases not matched to a gene: 5. The CDR3 length is 15 residues. Germline CDR1 and CDR2: DFQATT and SNEGSKA (reference sequence). The CDR3 DNA is TGCAGTGCTAGAGATCGCAGGGGGAGCTCCTACGAGCAGTACTTC. The encoded protein is CSARDRRGSSYEQYF.

This chain links TRBV7-6 with TRBJ2-1; D might be TRBD1 (6 bases). The CDR3 has 14 residues. Trimming removed 5 bases at V and 4 bases at J, with 12 bases between. Germline assignment: CDR1 SGHVS and CDR2 FNYEAQ. The CDR3 is CASSLLGQYNEQFF. CDR3 nucleotide sequence: TGTGCCAGCAGCCTCCTTGGACAGTACAATGAGCAGTTCTTC.

Ten or more counts support this clonotype. The rearrangement links TRBV10-3 to TRBJ1-5; D possibly corresponds to TRBD1 (5 bases). The CDR3 covers 13 residues. Germline-derived CDR1 and CDR2 are ENHRY and SYGVKD. Trimming pared 10 bases from V and 5 bases from J, leaving 15 bases between. The CDR3 nucleotides are TGTGCCACCGATGACGGGGCCGATCAGCCCCAGCATTTT. Translated: CATDDGADQPQHF.